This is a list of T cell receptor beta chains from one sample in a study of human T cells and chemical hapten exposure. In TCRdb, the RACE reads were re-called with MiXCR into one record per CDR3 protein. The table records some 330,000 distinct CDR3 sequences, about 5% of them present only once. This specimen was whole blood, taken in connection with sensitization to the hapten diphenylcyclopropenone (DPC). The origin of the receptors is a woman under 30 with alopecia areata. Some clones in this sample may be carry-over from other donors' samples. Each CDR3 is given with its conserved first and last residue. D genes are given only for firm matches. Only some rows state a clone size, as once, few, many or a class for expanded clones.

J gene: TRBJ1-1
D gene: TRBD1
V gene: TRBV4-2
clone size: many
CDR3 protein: CASSQERIGTDMNTEAFF
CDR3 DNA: TGTGCCAGCAGCCAAGAACGTATCGGGACAGACATGAACACTGAAGCTTTCTTT

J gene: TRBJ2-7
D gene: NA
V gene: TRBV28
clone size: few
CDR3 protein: CASAGTVNEQYF
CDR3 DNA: TGTGCCAGCGCCGGGACGGTCAACGAGCAGTACTTC

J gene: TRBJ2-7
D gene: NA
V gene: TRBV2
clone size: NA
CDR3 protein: CASSEALNEQYF
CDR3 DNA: TGTGCCAGCAGTGAAGCGCTTAACGAGCAGTACTTC

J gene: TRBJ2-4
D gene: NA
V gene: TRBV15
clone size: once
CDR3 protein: CATSRVPVNIQYF
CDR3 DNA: TGTGCCACCAGCAGAGTCCCCGTAAACATTCAGTACTTC

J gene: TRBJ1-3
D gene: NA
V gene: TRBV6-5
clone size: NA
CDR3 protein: CASGYGTQAGNTIYF
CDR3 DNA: TGTGCCAGCGGTTACGGGACACAAGCTGGAAACACCATATATTTT

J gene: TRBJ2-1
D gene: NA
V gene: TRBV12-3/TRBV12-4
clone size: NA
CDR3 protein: CASSSPLIFLFF
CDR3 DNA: TGTGCCAGCAGTTCACCGCTAATATTCCTGTTCTTC

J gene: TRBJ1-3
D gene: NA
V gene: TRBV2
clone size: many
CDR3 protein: CASSEVGRGRSGNTIYF
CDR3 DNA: TGTGCCAGCAGTGAAGTTGGCAGGGGAAGGTCTGGAAACACCATATATTTT

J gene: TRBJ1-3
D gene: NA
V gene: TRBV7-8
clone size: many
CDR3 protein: CASSLRQGFYGNTIYF
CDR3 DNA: TGTGCCAGCAGCTTACGGCAAGGGTTCTACGGAAACACCATATATTTT

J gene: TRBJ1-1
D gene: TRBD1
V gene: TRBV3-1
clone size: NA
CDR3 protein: CASSYTGQGSTEAFF
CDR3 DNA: TGTGCCAGCAGCTACACAGGACAGGGAAGCACTGAAGCTTTCTTT

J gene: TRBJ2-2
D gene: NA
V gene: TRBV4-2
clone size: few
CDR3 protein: CASSQDFRNTGELFF
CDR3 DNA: TGTGCCAGCAGCCAAGATTTTAGAAACACCGGGGAGCTGTTTTTT

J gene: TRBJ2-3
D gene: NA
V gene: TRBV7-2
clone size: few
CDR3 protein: CASRVVTDTQYF
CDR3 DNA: TGTGCCAGCAGGGTCGTGACAGATACGCAGTATTTT

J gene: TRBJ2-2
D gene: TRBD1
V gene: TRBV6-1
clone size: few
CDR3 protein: CASSGGQGISGELFF
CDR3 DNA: TGTGCCAGCAGTGGGGGACAGGGGATCTCCGGGGAGCTGTTTTTT

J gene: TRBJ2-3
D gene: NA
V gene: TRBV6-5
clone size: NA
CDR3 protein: CATSRDADTQYF
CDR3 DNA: TGTGCCACCTCCAGGGACGCAGATACGCAGTATTTT

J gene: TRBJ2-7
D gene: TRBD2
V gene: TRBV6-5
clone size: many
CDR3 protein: CASSYSLSGASYEQYF
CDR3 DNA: TGTGCCAGCAGTTACTCGCTAAGCGGGGCGTCCTACGAGCAGTACTTC

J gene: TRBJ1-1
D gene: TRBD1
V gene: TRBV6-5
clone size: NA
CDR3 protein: CASRPEGAVTEAFF
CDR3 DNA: TGTGCCAGCAGACCGGAGGGGGCGGTGACTGAAGCTTTCTTT

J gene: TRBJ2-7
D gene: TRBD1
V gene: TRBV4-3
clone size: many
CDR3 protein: CASSQAGTDLSREQYF
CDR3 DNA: TGCGCCAGCAGCCAAGCCGGGACAGATCTTTCTCGGGAGCAGTACTTC

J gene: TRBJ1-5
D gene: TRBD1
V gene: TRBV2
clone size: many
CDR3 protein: CASSEGQGGQPQHF
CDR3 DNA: TGTGCCAGCAGTGAGGGACAGGGCGGTCAGCCCCAGCATTTT

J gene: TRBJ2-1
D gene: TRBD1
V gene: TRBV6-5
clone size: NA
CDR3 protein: CASSSGQATLNEQFF
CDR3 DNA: TGTGCCAGCAGTTCCGGACAGGCCACTCTCAATGAGCAGTTCTTC

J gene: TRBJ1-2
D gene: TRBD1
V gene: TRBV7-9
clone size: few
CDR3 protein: CATQGTEYGYTF
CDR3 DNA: TGTGCCACCCAGGGGACAGAGTATGGCTACACCTTC

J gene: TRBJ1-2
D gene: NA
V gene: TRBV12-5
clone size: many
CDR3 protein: CASGLGPGPPIYGYTF
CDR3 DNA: TGTGCTAGTGGTTTGGGACCAGGGCCGCCGATCTATGGCTACACCTTC

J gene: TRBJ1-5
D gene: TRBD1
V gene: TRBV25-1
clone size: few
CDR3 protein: CASSVTGAHQPQHF
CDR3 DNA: TGTGCCAGCAGTGTCACAGGGGCCCATCAGCCCCAGCATTTT

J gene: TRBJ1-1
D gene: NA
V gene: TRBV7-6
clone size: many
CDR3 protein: CASSSGPRGTEAFF
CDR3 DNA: TGTGCCAGCAGCTCAGGGCCAAGGGGCACTGAAGCTTTCTTT

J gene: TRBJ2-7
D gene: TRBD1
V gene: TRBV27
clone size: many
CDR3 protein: CASSLYDRASYEQYF
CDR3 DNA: TGTGCCAGCAGTTTATATGACAGGGCCTCCTACGAGCAGTACTTC

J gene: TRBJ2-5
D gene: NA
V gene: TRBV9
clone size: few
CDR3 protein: CASNRPNDQETQYF
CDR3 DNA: TGTGCCAGCAACCGCCCTAACGACCAAGAGACCCAGTACTTC

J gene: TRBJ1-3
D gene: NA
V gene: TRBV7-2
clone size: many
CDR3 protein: CASSPGGRPSGNTIYF
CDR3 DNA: TGTGCCAGCAGCCCGGGCGGCAGGCCCTCTGGAAACACCATATATTTT

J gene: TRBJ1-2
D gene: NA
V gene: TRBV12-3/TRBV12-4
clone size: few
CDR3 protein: CASRTTGGYGYTF
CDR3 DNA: TGTGCCAGCAGAACGACAGGTGGCTATGGCTACACCTTC